A few counts support the clone carrying this T cell receptor (beta chain). Because this beta chain is a stray read in a library intended to capture alpha chains, its abundance should not be given much weight. This sample was taken from a study of spatial heterogeneity in lung cancer. Whole-study context: Each distinct TCR and UMI combination averaged more than ten appearances in raw reads.

Between the trimmed V and J ends, which lost 0 bases and 9 bases, there was a span of 15 bases. The germline V gene has CDR1 MGHRA and CDR2 YSYEKL. This CDR3 contains 15 residues. Time point here: sample taken at primary tumor resection. The input material, whole RNA from tumor, nontumor lung or frozen PBMC, was sequenced unsorted. Samples came from 65 to 75 TRACERx patients with untreated early-stage lung cancer. The library protocol tagged each TCR cDNA with a unique molecular identifier. A single record per CDR3 protein comes from TCRdb applying MiXCR to the 5' RACE reads. The sample lists nearly 4,500 distinct CDR3 sequences; about a fifth were seen once.

The receptor was isolated from a female donor with early-stage non-small cell lung cancer. The rearrangement joins TRBV4-1 to TRBJ2-1; no clear D. The sample here was normal lung tissue next to the tumor, taken at surgery. This chain's CDR3 is CASSQDGGLVGEQFF. CDR3 nucleotide sequence: TGCGCCAGCAGCCAAGATGGCGGCTTAGTGGGTGAGCAGTTCTTC.